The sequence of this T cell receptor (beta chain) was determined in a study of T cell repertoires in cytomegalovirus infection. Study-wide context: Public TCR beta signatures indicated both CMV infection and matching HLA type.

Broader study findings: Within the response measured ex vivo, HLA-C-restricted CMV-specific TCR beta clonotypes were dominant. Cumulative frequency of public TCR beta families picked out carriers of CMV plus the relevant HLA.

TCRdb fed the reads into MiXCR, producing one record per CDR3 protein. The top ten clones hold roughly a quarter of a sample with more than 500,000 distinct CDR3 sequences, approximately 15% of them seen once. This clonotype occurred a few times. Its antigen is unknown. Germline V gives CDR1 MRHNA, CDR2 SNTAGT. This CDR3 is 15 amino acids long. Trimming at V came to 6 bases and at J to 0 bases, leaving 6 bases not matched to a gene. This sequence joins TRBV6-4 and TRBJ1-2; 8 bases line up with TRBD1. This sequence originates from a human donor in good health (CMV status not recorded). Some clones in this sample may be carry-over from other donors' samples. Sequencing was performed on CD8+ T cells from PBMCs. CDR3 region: CASSLTGETNYGYTF. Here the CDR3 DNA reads TGTGCCAGCAGCCTGACAGGGGAGACTAACTATGGCTACACCTTC.